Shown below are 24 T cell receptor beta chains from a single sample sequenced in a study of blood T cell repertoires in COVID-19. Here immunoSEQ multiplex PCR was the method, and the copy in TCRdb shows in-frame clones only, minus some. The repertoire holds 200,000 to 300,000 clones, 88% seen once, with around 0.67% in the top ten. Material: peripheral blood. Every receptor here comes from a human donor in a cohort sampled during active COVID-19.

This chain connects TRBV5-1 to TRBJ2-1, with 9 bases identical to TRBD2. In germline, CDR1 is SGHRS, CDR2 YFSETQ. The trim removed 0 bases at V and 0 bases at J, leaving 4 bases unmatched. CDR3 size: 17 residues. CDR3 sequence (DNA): TGCGCCAGCAGCTTGGGTAGTAGCGGGAGCTCCTACAATGAGCAGTTCTTC. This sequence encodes CASSLGSSGSSYNEQFF. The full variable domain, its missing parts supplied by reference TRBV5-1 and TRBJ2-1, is KAGVTQTPRYLIKTRGQQVTLSCSPISGHRSVSWYQQTPGQGLQFLFEYFSETQRNKGNFPGRFSGRQFSNSRSEMNVSTLELGDSALYLCASSLGSSGSSYNEQFFGPGTRLTVL.

CDR3 loop: CASSRMFTGSYEQYF. The CDR3 nucleotides are TGTGCCAGCAGCCGGATGTTCACAGGCTCCTACGAGCAGTACTTC. V and J are TRBV3-1 (or the pseudogene TRBV3-2) and TRBJ2-7; D might be TRBD1 (5 bases). The CDR3 covers 15 residues. Germline lookup yields CDR1 LGHDT and CDR2 YNNKEL (reference sequence). V was trimmed by 4 bases and J by 0 bases, leaving 13 bases between them.

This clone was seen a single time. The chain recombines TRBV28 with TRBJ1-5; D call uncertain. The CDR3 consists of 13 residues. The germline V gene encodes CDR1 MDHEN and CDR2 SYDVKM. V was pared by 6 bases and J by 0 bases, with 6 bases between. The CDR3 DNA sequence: TGTGCCAGCAGATCAGATAGCAATCAGCCCCAGCATTTT. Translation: CASRSDSNQPQHF.

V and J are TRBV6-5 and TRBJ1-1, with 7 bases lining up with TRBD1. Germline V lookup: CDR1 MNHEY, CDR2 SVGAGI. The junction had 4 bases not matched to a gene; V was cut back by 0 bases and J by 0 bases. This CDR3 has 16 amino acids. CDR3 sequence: CASSYSGTALNTEAFF. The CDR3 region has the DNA TGTGCCAGCAGTTACTCGGGGACAGCATTGAACACTGAAGCTTTCTTT.

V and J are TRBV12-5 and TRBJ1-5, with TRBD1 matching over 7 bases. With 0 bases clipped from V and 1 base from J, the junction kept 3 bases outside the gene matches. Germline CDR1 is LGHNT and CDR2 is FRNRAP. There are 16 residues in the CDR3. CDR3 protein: CASGLVRGQSNQPQHF. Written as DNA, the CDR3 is TGTGCTAGTGGTTTGGTACGGGGACAGAGCAATCAGCCCCAGCATTTT.

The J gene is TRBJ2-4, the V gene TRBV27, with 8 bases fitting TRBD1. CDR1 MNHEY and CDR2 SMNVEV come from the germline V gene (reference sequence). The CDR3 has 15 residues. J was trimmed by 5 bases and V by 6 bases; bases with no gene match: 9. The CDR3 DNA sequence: TGTGCCAGCAGGGCAGGGGGCATGATCGAAAACATTCAGTACTTC. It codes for CASRAGGMIENIQYF.

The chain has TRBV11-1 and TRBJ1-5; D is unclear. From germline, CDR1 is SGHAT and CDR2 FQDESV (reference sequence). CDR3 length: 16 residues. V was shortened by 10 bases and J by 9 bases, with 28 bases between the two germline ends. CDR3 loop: CANPPHANPTMRPQHF. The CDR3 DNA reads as TGTGCCAACCCCCCCCATGCGAACCCTACCATGCGGCCCCAGCATTTT.

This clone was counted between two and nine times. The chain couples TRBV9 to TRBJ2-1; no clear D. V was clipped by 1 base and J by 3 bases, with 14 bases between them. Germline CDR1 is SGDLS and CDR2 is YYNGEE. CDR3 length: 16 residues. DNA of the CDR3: TGTGCCAGCAGCGTAAATCCTCCGGCGGACTACAATGAGCAGTTCTTC. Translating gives CASSVNPPADYNEQFF.

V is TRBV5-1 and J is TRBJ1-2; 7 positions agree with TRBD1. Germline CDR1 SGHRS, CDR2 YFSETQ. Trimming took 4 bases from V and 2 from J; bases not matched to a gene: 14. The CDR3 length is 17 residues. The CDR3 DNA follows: TGCGCCAGCAGCCCTAAACCCTGGGAACAGGGGAACTATGGCTACACCTTC. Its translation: CASSPKPWEQGNYGYTF.

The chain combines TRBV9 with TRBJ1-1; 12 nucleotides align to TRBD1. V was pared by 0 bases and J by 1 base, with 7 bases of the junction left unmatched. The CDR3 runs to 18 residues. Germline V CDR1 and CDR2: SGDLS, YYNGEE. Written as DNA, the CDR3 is TGTGCCAGCAGCGTAGGAGGGACAGGGGGCGCGGGGAACACTGAAGCTTTCTTT. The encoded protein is CASSVGGTGGAGNTEAFF. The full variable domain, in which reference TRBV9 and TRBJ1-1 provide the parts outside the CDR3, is DSGVTQTPKHLITATGQRVTLRCSPRSGDLSVYWYQQSLDQGLQFLIQYYNGEERAKGNILERFSAQQFPDLHSELNLSSLELGDSALYFCASSVGGTGGAGNTEAFFGQGTRLTVV.

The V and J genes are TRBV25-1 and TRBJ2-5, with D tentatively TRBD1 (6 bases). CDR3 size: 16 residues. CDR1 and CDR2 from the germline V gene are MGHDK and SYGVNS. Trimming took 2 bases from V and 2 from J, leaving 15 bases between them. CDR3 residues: CASSERDTGLQETQYF. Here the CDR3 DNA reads TGTGCCAGCAGTGAAAGAGATACAGGGCTACAAGAGACCCAGTACTTC. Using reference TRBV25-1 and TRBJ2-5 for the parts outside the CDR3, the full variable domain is EADIYQTPRYLVIGTGKKITLECSQTMGHDKMYWYQQDPGMELHLIHYSYGVNSTEKGDLSSESTVSRIRTEHFPLTLESARPSHTSQYLCASSERDTGLQETQYFGPGTRLLVL.

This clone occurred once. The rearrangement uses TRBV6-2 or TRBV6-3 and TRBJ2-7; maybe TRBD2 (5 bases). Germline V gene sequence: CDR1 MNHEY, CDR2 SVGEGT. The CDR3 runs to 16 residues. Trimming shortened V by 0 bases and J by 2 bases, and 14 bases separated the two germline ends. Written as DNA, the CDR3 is TGTGCCAGCAGTTACTCACGGCCCGGGGATCCCTACGAGCAGTACTTC. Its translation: CASSYSRPGDPYEQYF.

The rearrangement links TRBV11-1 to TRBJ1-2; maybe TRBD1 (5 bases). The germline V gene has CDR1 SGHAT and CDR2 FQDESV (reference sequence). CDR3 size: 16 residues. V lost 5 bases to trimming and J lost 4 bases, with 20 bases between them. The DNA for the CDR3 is TGTGCCAGCAGCCCCACCGCAAGGGGCGCAGGCTATGGCTACACCTTC. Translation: CASSPTARGAGYGYTF. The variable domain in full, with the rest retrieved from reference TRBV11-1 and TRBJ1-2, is EAEVAQSPRYKITEKSQAVAFWCDPISGHATLYWYRQILGQGPELLVQFQDESVVDDSQLPKDRFSAERLKGVDSTLKIQPAELGDSAMYLCASSPTARGAGYGYTFGSGTRLTVV.

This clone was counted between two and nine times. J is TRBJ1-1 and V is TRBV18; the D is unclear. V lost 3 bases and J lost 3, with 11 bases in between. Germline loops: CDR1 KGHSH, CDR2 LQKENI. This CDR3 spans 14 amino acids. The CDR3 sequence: CASSPRVWDTEAFF. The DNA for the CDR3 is TGTGCCAGCTCACCGAGGGTTTGGGACACTGAAGCTTTCTTT. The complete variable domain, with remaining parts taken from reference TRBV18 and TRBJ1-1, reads NAGVMQNPRHLVRRRGQEARLRCSPMKGHSHVYWYRQLPEEGLKFMVYLQKENIIDESGMPKERFSAEFPKEGPSILRIQQVVRGDSAAYFCASSPRVWDTEAFFGQGTRLTVV.

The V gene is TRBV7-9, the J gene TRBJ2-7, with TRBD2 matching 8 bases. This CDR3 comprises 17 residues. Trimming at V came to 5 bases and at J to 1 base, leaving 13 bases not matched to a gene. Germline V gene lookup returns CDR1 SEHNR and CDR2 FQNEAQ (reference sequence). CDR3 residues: CASSPRSGAARSYEQYF. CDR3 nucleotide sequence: TGTGCCAGCAGCCCTCGTAGCGGGGCAGCCAGATCCTACGAGCAGTACTTC.

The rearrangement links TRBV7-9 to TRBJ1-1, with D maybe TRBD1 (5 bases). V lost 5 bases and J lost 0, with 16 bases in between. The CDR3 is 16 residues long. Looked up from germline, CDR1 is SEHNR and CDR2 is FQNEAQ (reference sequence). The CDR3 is CASSPPPRGLNTEAFF. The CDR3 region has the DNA TGTGCCAGCAGCCCCCCCCCGCGGGGCCTGAACACTGAAGCTTTCTTT.

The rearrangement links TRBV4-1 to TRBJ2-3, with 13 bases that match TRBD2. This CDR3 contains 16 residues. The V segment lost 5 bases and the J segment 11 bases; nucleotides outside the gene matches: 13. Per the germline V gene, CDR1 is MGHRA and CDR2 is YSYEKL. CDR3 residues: CASSLQTSGGALMQYF. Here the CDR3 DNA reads TGCGCCAGCAGCTTGCAAACTAGCGGGGGGGCCTTAATGCAGTATTTT.

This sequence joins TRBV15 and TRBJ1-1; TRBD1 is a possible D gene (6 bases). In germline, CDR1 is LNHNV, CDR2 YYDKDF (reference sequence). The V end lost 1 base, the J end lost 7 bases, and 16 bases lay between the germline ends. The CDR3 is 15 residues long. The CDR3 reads CATSRARTVGNEAFF. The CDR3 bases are TGTGCCACCAGCAGAGCCAGGACAGTGGGGAATGAAGCTTTCTTT. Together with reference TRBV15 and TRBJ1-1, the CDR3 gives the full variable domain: DAMVIQNPRYQVTQFGKPVTLSCSQTLNHNVMYWYQQKSSQAPKLLFHYYDKDFNNEADTPDNFQSRRPNTSFCFLDIRSPGLGDTAMYLCATSRARTVGNEAFFGQGTRLTVV.

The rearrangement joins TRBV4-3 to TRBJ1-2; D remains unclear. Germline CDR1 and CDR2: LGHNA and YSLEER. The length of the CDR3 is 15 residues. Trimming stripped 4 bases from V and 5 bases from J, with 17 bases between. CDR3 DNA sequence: TGCGCCAGCAGCCCCTTAGACGGAGAGCTTTATGGCTACACCTTC. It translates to CASSPLDGELYGYTF.

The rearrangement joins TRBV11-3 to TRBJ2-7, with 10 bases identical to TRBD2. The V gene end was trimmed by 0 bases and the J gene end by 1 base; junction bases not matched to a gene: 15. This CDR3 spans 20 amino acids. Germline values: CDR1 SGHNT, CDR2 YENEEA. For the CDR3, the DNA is TGTGCCAGCAGCTTAGAGGAGTTCGGTAGCGGGGGGTTGGTATCCTACGAGCAGTACTTC. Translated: CASSLEEFGSGGLVSYEQYF.

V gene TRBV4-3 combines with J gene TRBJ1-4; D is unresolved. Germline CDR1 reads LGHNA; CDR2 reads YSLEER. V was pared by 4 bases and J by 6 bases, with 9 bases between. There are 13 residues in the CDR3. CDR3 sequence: CASSPYNDEKLFF. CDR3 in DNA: TGCGCCAGCAGCCCTTACAACGATGAAAAACTGTTTTTT.

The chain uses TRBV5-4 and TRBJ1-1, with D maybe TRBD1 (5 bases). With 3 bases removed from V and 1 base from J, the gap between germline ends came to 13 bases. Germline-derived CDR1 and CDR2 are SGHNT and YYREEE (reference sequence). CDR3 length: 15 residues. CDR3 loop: CASSWGGSANTEAFF. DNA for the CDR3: TGTGCCAGCAGCTGGGGGGGAAGCGCGAACACTGAAGCTTTCTTT.

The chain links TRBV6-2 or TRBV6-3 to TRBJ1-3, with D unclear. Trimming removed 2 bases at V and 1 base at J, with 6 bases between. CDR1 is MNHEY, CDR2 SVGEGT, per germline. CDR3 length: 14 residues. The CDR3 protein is CASSYSVSGNTIYF. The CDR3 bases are TGTGCCAGCAGTTACAGCGTTTCTGGAAACACCATATATTTT.

DNA of the CDR3: TGCGCCAGCAGCCAAGATGTCCGGGGTAAGGCTGGAAACACCATATATTTT. This codes for CASSQDVRGKAGNTIYF. V is TRBV4-1 and J is TRBJ1-3; D call uncertain. The CDR3 spans 17 residues. Between the trimmed V and J ends, which lost 0 bases and 2 bases, there was a span of 14 bases. Germline loops: CDR1 MGHRA, CDR2 YSYEKL.